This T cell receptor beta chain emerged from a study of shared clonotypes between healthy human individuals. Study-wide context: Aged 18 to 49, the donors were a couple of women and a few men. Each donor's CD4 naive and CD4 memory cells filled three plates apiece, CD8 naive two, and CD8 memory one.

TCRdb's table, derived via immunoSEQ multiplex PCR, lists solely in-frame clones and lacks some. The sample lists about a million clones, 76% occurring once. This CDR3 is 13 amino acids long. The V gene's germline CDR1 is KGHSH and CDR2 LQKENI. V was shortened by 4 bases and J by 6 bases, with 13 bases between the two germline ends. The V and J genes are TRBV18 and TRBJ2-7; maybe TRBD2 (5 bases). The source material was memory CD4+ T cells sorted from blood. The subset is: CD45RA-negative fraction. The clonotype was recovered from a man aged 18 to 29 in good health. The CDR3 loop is CASSRTDSSEQYF. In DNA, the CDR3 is TGTGCCAGCTCACGGACGGACTCGAGCGAGCAGTACTTC.